A single sample gave rise to the 7 T cell receptor beta chains below, sequenced in a study of cytomegalovirus exposure and HLA in healthy donors. Vbeta (60) and Jbeta (13) primers were used in the PCR. The repertoire was sequenced with immunoSEQ multiplex PCR; TCRdb's copy has only in-frame clones and lacks some. The data contain 99,000 or so clones, under 80% of them singletons. The sequencing sample was made of PBMCs. The receptors originated from a woman aged 40-49 years in good health and CMV-seropositive.

This chain joins TRBV5-5 and TRBJ2-7, with D unresolved. Trimming removed 0 bases from V and 3 bases from J, with 10 bases in between. Looked up from germline, CDR1 is SGHKS and CDR2 is YYEKEE (reference sequence). The CDR3 spans 14 residues. CDR3 nucleotides: TGTGCCAGCAGCTTGGGTAGGCCGGGCTACGAGCAGTACTTC. This encodes CASSLGRPGYEQYF.

The V gene is TRBV5-4, the J gene TRBJ2-1, with D unresolved. V gave up 0 bases and J gave up 5 bases, with 3 bases separating them. The CDR3 is made up of 12 amino acids. The V gene's germline CDR1 is SGHNT and CDR2 YYREEE (reference sequence). The CDR3 nucleotides are TGTGCCAGCAGCTTGGTCGACAATGAGCAGTTCTTC. This translates into CASSLVDNEQFF.

V is TRBV5-1 and J is TRBJ1-1; a weak D match, TRBD1 (6 bases). Germline assignment: CDR1 SGHRS and CDR2 YFSETQ. The V gene lost 0 bases and the J gene lost 0 bases, with 9 bases spanning the gap. CDR3 size: 15 residues. The CDR3 DNA reads as TGCGCCAGCAGCTTGGGGACAGCCATGAACACTGAAGCTTTCTTT. It yields the protein CASSLGTAMNTEAFF.

This chain links TRBV7-3 with TRBJ2-7, with 9 bases identical to TRBD1. This CDR3 contains 15 residues. The J segment lost 4 bases and the V segment lost 6 bases, leaving 10 bases of the junction unmatched. CDR1 is SGHTA, CDR2 FQGTGA, per germline. DNA for the CDR3: TGTGCCAGCAGGTATCCGGGACAGGGAAGATACGAGCAGTACTTC. This gives the protein CASRYPGQGRYEQYF.

The rearrangement joins TRBV29-1 to TRBJ1-1; weak D call: TRBD1 (6 bases). Trimming stripped 6 bases from V and 0 bases from J, with 29 bases between. The CDR3 contains 19 residues. Germline V gene lookup returns CDR1 SQVTM and CDR2 ANQGSEA. DNA for the CDR3: TGCAGCGTATCTTACGAGGCGGGTTTACAGGGCTGGATGAACACTGAAGCTTTCTTT. Translation gives CSVSYEAGLQGWMNTEAFF.

The genes are TRBV4-3 and TRBJ2-2; D not resolved. V dropped 1 base and J dropped 3 bases, with 12 bases sitting between them. From germline, CDR1 is LGHNA and CDR2 YSLEER. The CDR3 consists of 16 residues. The CDR3 region has the DNA TGCGCCAGCAGCCAAGGCATGGGCCGGTACACCGGGGAGCTGTTTTTT. It translates to CASSQGMGRYTGELFF.

This chain links TRBV5-1 with TRBJ2-3; TRBD2 agrees at 7 bases. Germline-derived CDR1 and CDR2 are SGHRS and YFSETQ. J lost 1 base, V lost 4 bases, and 6 bases had no gene match. This CDR3 is built from 15 residues. CDR3 DNA sequence: TGCGCCAGCAGCCTAGGACTAGTTGGCACAGATACGCAGTATTTT. It specifies CASSLGLVGTDTQYF.